These 20 T cell receptor beta chains share one sample of origin, sequenced in a study of cytotoxic CD8 clonotypes in ibrutinib-treated CLL. Sequencing was performed with immunoSEQ multiplex PCR; in TCRdb, only in-frame clones are kept and a portion is missing. The table includes roughly 130,000 clones, 75% to 85% detected once. The input for sequencing was PBMCs, taken after 12 months of ibrutinib treatment. These receptors all come from a human donor with chronic lymphocytic leukemia.

V is TRBV5-1 and J is TRBJ2-7; TRBD1 is a possible D gene (5 bases). CDR3 size: 14 residues. Germline CDR1 SGHRS, CDR2 YFSETQ. V lost 0 bases and J lost 2, with 9 bases in between. This CDR3 is CASSLVTGAYEQYF. The CDR3 DNA sequence: TGCGCCAGCAGCTTGGTTACAGGCGCCTACGAGCAGTACTTC. Looking up the rest from reference TRBV5-1 and TRBJ2-7 gives the full variable domain: KAGVTQTPRYLIKTRGQQVTLSCSPISGHRSVSWYQQTPGQGLQFLFEYFSETQRNKGNFPGRFSGRQFSNSRSEMNVSTLELGDSALYLCASSLVTGAYEQYFGPGTRLTVT.

The chain is built from TRBV5-1 and TRBJ2-3; 7 bases line up with TRBD1. V lost 0 bases to trimming and J lost 0 bases; unmatched junction nucleotides: 7. Per the germline V gene, CDR1 is SGHRS and CDR2 is YFSETQ. The CDR3 contains 17 residues. This chain's CDR3 is CASSLGQGTASTDTQYF. CDR3 bases: TGCGCCAGCAGCTTGGGACAGGGAACTGCTAGCACAGATACGCAGTATTTT.

The V and J genes are TRBV6-5 and TRBJ2-7, with D maybe TRBD1 (6 bases). This CDR3 has 16 amino acids. Trimming left V 2 bases short and J 7 bases short, with 21 bases between. Per germline, CDR1 MNHEY and CDR2 SVGAGI. DNA for the CDR3: TGTGCCAGCAGTTACGCTTCGGGTGTAGGGGGTGGGGAGCAGTACTTC. It translates to CASSYASGVGGGEQYF.

This clone was observed once. This chain connects TRBV11-1 to TRBJ1-1; 7 bases fit TRBD1. After removal of 1 base from V and 4 bases from J, the junction contained 6 bases not matched to a gene. From germline, CDR1 is SGHAT and CDR2 FQDESV (reference sequence). This CDR3 has 15 amino acids. CDR3 coding DNA: TGTGCCAGCAGCTTAGTAAGAGGGGGCGGCACTGAAGCTTTCTTT. Translated, it gives CASSLVRGGGTEAFF.

J is TRBJ2-4 and V is TRBV7-9; D is unresolved. This CDR3 is built from 14 residues. V was cut by 3 bases and J by 6 bases, with 12 bases left in between. Germline V gene lookup returns CDR1 SEHNR and CDR2 FQNEAQ (reference sequence). In nucleotides, the CDR3 is TGTGCCAGCAGCTTTTTAGCAGGTGGAAACATTCAGTACTTC. This translates into CASSFLAGGNIQYF.

The chain uses TRBV9 and TRBJ2-1; TRBD1 or TRBD2 may be the D gene (5 bases each). The CDR3 covers 14 residues. Trimming pared 3 bases from V and 12 bases from J, leaving 19 bases between. Per germline, CDR1 SGDLS and CDR2 YYNGEE. The CDR3 sequence is CASSALLGDLGQFF. CDR3 in DNA: TGTGCCAGCAGCGCTCTCCTAGGGGACCTCGGGCAGTTCTTC.

CDR3 coding DNA: TGTGCCAGCCAATTAGCGGGCCTCCGCGAGCAGTTCTTC. Residues: CASQLAGLREQFF. V gene TRBV6-5 combines with J gene TRBJ2-1; 7 bases align to TRBD2. Looked up from germline, CDR1 is MNHEY and CDR2 is SVGAGI. V was clipped by 8 bases and J by 10 bases; unmatched bases: 11. The CDR3 loop spans 13 amino acids.

J is TRBJ1-5 and V is TRBV27, with D possibly being TRBD1 (5 bases). This CDR3 is built from 15 residues. Trimming cost V 2 bases and J 4 bases, with 12 bases left between them. CDR1 and CDR2 from the germline V gene are MNHEY and SMNVEV (reference sequence). CDR3 DNA: TGTGCCAGCAGTTTAGGGCAGGGACCTAATCAGCCCCAGCATTTT. It translates to CASSLGQGPNQPQHF.

The gene calls are TRBV9 and TRBJ2-1; a possible D gene is TRBD1 (5 bases). CDR1 SGDLS and CDR2 YYNGEE come from the germline V gene. V shed 0 bases and J shed 0 bases, with 10 bases lying between them. The CDR3 has 16 amino acids. The CDR3 nucleotides are TGTGCCAGCAGCGTAGGTGACAGCCCCTCCTACAATGAGCAGTTCTTC. Translating it yields CASSVGDSPSYNEQFF.

This chain joins TRBV5-6 and TRBJ1-1; possible D gene TRBD1, 6 bases. The germline CDR1 and CDR2 sequences are SGHDT and YYEEEE. The CDR3 consists of 13 residues. The V end lost 1 base, the J end lost 4 bases, and 8 bases lay between the germline ends. CDR3 sequence (DNA): TGTGCCAGCAGCTTGTCCAGGGGCACTGAAGCTTTCTTT. This translates into CASSLSRGTEAFF.

CDR3 bases: TGTGCCAGCAGTTTATCTGCGGCGGAGACCCAGTACTTC. Amino acid sequence: CASSLSAAETQYF. The J gene is TRBJ2-5, the V gene TRBV27; D is ambiguous. This CDR3 is built from 13 residues. V was cut by 0 bases and J by 5 bases, with 7 bases left in between. The germline CDR1 and CDR2 sequences are MNHEY and SMNVEV (reference sequence).

The chain carries TRBV7-9 and TRBJ2-7; D gene ambiguous. Germline CDR1 reads SEHNR; CDR2 reads FQNEAQ (reference sequence). Trimming shortened V by 5 bases and J by 1 base, and 12 bases separated the two germline ends. The CDR3 is 14 residues long. CDR3 residues: CASSPRLGSYEQYF. In nucleotides, the CDR3 is TGTGCCAGCAGCCCCCGACTGGGATCCTACGAGCAGTACTTC.

The CDR3 DNA reads TGTGCCAGTAGTACCAAAAAGACAGGGAACTCCTACAATGAGCAGTTCTTC. It is translated as CASSTKKTGNSYNEQFF. V usage is TRBV19 and J usage is TRBJ2-1, with 7 bases identical to TRBD1. CDR1 and CDR2 from the germline V gene are LNHDA and SQIVND (reference sequence). This CDR3 comprises 17 residues. V was clipped by 4 bases and J by 0 bases; unmatched bases: 9.

V gene TRBV7-9 combines with J gene TRBJ2-7; D may match TRBD1 or TRBD2 (5 bases each). The CDR3 has 15 amino acids. Germline V gene sequence: CDR1 SEHNR, CDR2 FQNEAQ (reference sequence). The V and J ends lost 0 bases and 6 bases respectively, with 15 bases between them. CDR3 nucleotides: TGTGCCAGCAGCTTAGCGAGGGACGGTCAGCTCGAGCAGTACTTC. This gives the protein CASSLARDGQLEQYF.

The gene calls are TRBV7-2 and TRBJ2-7; D ambiguous. The V and J ends lost 0 bases and 4 bases respectively, with 13 bases between them. Germline CDR1 and CDR2: SGHTA and FQGNSA. The CDR3 runs 15 residues. The CDR3 DNA is TGTGCCAGCAGCTTAGCCCGGACGGTAGATTACGAGCAGTACTTC. Its translation: CASSLARTVDYEQYF.

This chain links TRBV10-3 with TRBJ2-5, with a weak D call TRBD2 (5 bases). The CDR3 sequence is 15 residues long. Trimming took off 0 bases at V and 2 bases at J, with 10 bases between the two ends. The germline CDR1 and CDR2 sequences are ENHRY and SYGVKD. CDR3 region: CAISESNGKQETQYF. The CDR3 DNA reads TGTGCCATCAGTGAGTCGAACGGGAAGCAAGAGACCCAGTACTTC.

There are a few counts of this clone. The rearrangement links TRBV10-1 to TRBJ2-7, with 11 bases identical to TRBD2. The V and J ends lost 4 bases and 6 bases, in that order; junction bases with no gene match: 5. Germline loops: CDR1 WNHNN, CDR2 SYGVQD (reference sequence). This CDR3 region has 14 residues. The chain's CDR3 is CASSVSLAGGEQYF. The CDR3 coding sequence is TGCGCCAGCAGTGTCTCGCTAGCGGGAGGCGAGCAGTACTTC.

This chain joins TRBV30 and TRBJ2-7; TRBD2 matches at 7 bases. The CDR3 length is 13 residues. J was trimmed by 4 bases and V by 1 base; bases with no gene match: 4. The germline V gene has CDR1 GTSNPN and CDR2 SVGIG (reference sequence). The CDR3 nucleotides are TGTGCCTGGAGTGACGCTAGCGGTTACGAGCAGTACTTC. Its protein is CAWSDASGYEQYF.

The chain employs TRBV9 and TRBJ1-2; 9 bases are shared with TRBD1. Losses at the gene ends were 4 bases for V and 8 bases for J; bases not matched to a gene: 15. This CDR3 is built from 16 residues. Germline lookup yields CDR1 SGDLS and CDR2 YYNGEE. CDR3 nucleotides: TGTGCCAGCAGCTCCACGTGGGGGGACAGGGAAAGCGGCTACACCTTC. Translated: CASSSTWGDRESGYTF.

The chain carries TRBV7-2 and TRBJ2-3; TRBD1 matches 8 bases. There are 14 residues in the CDR3. Trimming at V came to 6 bases and at J to 4 bases, leaving 6 bases not matched to a gene. CDR1 is SGHTA, CDR2 FQGNSA, per germline. CDR3 residues: CASRIQGAADTQYF. CDR3 bases: TGTGCCAGCAGGATTCAGGGGGCTGCAGATACGCAGTATTTT.